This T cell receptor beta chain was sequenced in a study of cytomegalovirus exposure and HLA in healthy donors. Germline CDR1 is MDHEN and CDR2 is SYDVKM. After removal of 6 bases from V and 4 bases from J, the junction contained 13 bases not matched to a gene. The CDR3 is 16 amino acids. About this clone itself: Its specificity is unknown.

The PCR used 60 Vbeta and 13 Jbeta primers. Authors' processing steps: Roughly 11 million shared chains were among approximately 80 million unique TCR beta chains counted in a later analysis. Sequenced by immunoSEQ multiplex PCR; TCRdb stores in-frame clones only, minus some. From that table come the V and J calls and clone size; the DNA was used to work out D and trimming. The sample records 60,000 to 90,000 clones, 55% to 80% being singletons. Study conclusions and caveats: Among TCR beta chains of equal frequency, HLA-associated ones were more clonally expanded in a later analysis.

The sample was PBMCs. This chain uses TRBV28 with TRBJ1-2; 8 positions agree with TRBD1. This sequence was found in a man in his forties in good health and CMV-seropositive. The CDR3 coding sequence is TGTGCCAGCAGGTTCCCCCAGGGGGCGGACGCCTATGGCTACACCTTC. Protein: CASRFPQGADAYGYTF.